The 13 T cell receptor beta chains reported below all come from one sample, sequenced in a study of cytomegalovirus exposure and HLA in healthy donors. TCRdb's copy holds only in-frame clones and misses some; the assay was immunoSEQ multiplex PCR. The sample shows approximately 120,000 clones, around 94% of them seen only once. Sample: PBMCs. Source of these receptors: a woman younger than 35 in good health and CMV-seronegative.

The chain has TRBV30 and TRBJ1-4; tentatively, D is TRBD1 (5 bases). Trimming removed 2 bases at V and 8 bases at J, with 15 bases between. Germline V CDR1 and CDR2: GTSNPN, SVGIG (reference sequence). This CDR3 comprises 14 residues. The CDR3 here is CAWSSGQGGEKLFF. For the CDR3, the DNA is TGTGCCTGGAGTTCGGGGCAGGGAGGGGAAAAACTGTTTTTT.

The CDR3 DNA follows: TGTGCCAGCAGTTACATCGGGAACACTGAAGCTTTCTTT. It is translated as CASSYIGNTEAFF. The chain links TRBV6-5 to TRBJ1-1; no clear D gene. The ends were cut back, 2 bases at V and 1 base at J, with 5 bases in the middle. The CDR3 length is 13 residues. Germline assignment: CDR1 MNHEY and CDR2 SVGAGI.

In this sample, this clone turned up many times. V is TRBV7-3 and J is TRBJ2-1; 9 bases map to TRBD2. CDR1 is SGHTA and CDR2 is FQGTGA in the germline V gene. The CDR3 has 15 amino acids. The ends lost 5 bases at V and 1 base at J; junction bases unmatched: 3. The CDR3 protein is CASSPSGKSYNEQFF. CDR3 bases: TGTGCCAGCAGCCCTAGCGGGAAATCCTACAATGAGCAGTTCTTC.

This chain connects TRBV28 to TRBJ1-2, with D hard to call. Germline V gene sequence: CDR1 MDHEN, CDR2 SYDVKM. V shed 2 bases and J shed 5 bases, with 6 bases lying between them. The CDR3 length is 12 residues. The CDR3 spells CASSLLAYGYTF. Here the CDR3 DNA reads TGTGCCAGCAGTTTACTGGCATATGGCTACACCTTC.

The chain employs TRBV28 and TRBJ1-2; D remains ambiguous. Germline CDR1 is MDHEN and CDR2 is SYDVKM. Trimming took off 2 bases at V and 9 bases at J, with 13 bases between the two ends. The CDR3 has 13 amino acids. Written as DNA, the CDR3 is TGTGCCAGCAGTTTAGGAAACAGCAGGAGCTACACCTTC. Residues: CASSLGNSRSYTF.

J is TRBJ2-2 and V is TRBV19, with 14 bases identical to TRBD2. Germline V CDR1 and CDR2: LNHDA, SQIVND (reference sequence). The CDR3 has 15 residues. J was trimmed by 7 bases and V by 9 bases; bases with no gene match: 7. CDR3 loop: CASRGLAGVDGELFF. CDR3 DNA sequence: TGTGCCAGCCGGGGACTAGCGGGGGTAGACGGGGAGCTGTTTTTT.

The J gene is TRBJ2-7, the V gene TRBV28, with 10 nucleotides matching TRBD1. V lost 6 bases, J lost 4 bases, and 6 bases stayed unmatched. Germline CDR1 is MDHEN and CDR2 is SYDVKM. The CDR3 contains 14 residues. As DNA, the CDR3 is TGTGCCAGCAGAACCGGGACAGGGGTTTACGAGCAGTACTTC. Translating it yields CASRTGTGVYEQYF.

CDR3 amino acids: CASSFGLPHQPQHF. For the CDR3, the DNA is TGTGCCAGCAGTTTTGGCCTCCCGCACCAGCCCCAGCATTTT. The J gene is TRBJ1-5, the V gene TRBV28; D gene uncertain. The CDR3 length is 14 residues. Trimming stripped 3 bases from V and 7 bases from J, with 13 bases between. Germline values: CDR1 MDHEN, CDR2 SYDVKM.

This chain links TRBV5-1 with TRBJ2-5, with 11 bases matching TRBD2. Germline V gene data show CDR1 as SGHRS and CDR2 as YFSETQ. This CDR3 has 15 amino acids. J lost 5 bases, V lost 2 bases, and 5 bases had no gene match. Here the CDR3 reads CASSFSGGVSETQYF. The CDR3 bases are TGCGCCAGCAGCTTTAGCGGGGGGGTTTCGGAGACCCAGTACTTC.

CDR3 sequence: CATIDRGFYEQYF. CDR3 DNA: TGTGCCACGATTGACAGGGGTTTCTACGAGCAGTACTTC. The chain recombines TRBV15 with TRBJ2-7; 8 nucleotides align to TRBD1. The CDR3 contains 13 residues. Germline trimming cut 9 bases from V and 3 bases from J; bases unmatched to any gene: 7. In germline, CDR1 is LNHNV, CDR2 YYDKDF (reference sequence). Complete variable domain (other parts from reference TRBV15 and TRBJ2-7): DAMVIQNPRYQVTQFGKPVTLSCSQTLNHNVMYWYQQKSSQAPKLLFHYYDKDFNNEADTPDNFQSRRPNTSFCFLDIRSPGLGDTAMYLCATIDRGFYEQYFGPGTRLTVT.

Only one count was recorded for this clone. The genes are TRBV5-4 and TRBJ2-5, with 10 bases that match TRBD2. V was pared by 0 bases and J by 1 base, with 0 bases of the junction left unmatched. The CDR3 contains 15 residues. From germline, CDR1 is SGHNT and CDR2 YYREEE (reference sequence). The CDR3 here is CASSLGLAGQETQYF. DNA of the CDR3: TGTGCCAGCAGCTTGGGACTAGCGGGCCAAGAGACCCAGTACTTC.

J is TRBJ1-2 and V is TRBV5-4; 11 bases fit TRBD1. The ends lost 2 bases at V and 8 bases at J; junction bases unmatched: 5. Germline CDR1 and CDR2: SGHNT and YYREEE (reference sequence). The CDR3 loop spans 14 amino acids. The CDR3: CASSLGQGAGGYTF. CDR3 DNA: TGTGCCAGCAGCTTAGGACAGGGGGCCGGAGGCTACACCTTC.

In nucleotides, the CDR3 is TGTGCCATCAGTGCCCGTGATCAGCCCCAGCATTTT. Translating it yields CAISARDQPQHF. The chain carries TRBV10-3 and TRBJ1-5; D is undetermined. Germline CDR1 is ENHRY and CDR2 is SYGVKD. With 4 bases removed from V and 5 bases from J, the gap between germline ends came to 6 bases. The CDR3 consists of 12 residues.